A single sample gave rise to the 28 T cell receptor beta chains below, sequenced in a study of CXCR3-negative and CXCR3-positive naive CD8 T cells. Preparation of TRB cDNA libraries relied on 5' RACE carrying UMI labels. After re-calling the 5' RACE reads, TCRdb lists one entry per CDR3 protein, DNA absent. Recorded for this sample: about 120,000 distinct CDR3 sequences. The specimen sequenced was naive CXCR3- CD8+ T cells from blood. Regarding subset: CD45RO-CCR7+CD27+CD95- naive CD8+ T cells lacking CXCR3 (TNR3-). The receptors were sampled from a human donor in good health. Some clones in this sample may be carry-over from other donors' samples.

The chain's CDR3 is CASKGAAGGNTIYF. The rearrangement joins TRBV25-1 to TRBJ1-3; TCRdb indicates TRBD1, and absent DNA this call remains unverified. Per germline, CDR1 MGHDK and CDR2 SYGVNS. This CDR3 contains 14 residues.

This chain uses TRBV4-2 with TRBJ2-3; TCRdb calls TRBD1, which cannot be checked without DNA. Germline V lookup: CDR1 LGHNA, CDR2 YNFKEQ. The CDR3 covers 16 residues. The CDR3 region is CASSQETPGPTDTQYF.

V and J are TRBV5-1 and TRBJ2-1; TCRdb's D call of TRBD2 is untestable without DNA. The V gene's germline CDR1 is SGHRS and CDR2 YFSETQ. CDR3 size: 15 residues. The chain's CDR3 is CASSFFLGEYNEQFF.

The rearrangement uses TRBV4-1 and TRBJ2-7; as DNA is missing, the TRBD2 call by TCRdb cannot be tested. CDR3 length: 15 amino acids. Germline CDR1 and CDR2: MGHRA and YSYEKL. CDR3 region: CASSQLNSGTYEQYF.

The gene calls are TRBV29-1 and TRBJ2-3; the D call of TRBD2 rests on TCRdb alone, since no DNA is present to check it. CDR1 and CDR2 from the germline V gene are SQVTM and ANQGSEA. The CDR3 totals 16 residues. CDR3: CSVAGLAGVRTDTQYF.

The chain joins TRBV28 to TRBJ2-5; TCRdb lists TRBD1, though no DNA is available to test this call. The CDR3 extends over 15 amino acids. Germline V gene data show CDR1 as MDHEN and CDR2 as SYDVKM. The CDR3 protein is CASSLRQGAWETQYF. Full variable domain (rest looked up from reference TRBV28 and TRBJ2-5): DVKVTQSSRYLVKRTGEKVFLECVQDMDHENMFWYRQDPGLGLRLIYFSYDVKMKEKGDIPEGYSVSREKKERFSLILESASTNQTSMYLCASSLRQGAWETQYFGPGTRLLVL.

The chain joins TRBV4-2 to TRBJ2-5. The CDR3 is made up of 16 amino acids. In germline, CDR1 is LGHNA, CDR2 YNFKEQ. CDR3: CASSQDLGVYQETQYF.

The CDR3 loop is CASSKGGGGAGELFF. The chain employs TRBV21-1 and TRBJ2-2; absent DNA, TCRdb's TRBD2 call cannot be checked. TRBV21-1 is noted as a pseudogene. The CDR3 is made up of 15 amino acids.

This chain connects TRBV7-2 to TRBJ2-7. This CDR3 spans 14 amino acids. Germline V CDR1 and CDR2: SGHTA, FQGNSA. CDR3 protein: CASSFYSSDYEQYF.

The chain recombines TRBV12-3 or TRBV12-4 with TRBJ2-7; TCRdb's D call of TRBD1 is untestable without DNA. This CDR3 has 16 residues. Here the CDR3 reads CASSLALRGFSYEQYF.

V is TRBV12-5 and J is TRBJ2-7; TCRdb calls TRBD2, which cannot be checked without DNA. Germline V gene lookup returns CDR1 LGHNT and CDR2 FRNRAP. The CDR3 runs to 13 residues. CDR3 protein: CASGLEGSPYRNF.

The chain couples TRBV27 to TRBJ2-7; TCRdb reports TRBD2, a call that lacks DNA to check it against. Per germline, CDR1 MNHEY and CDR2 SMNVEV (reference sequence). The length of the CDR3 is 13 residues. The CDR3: CASSLGPADEQYF.

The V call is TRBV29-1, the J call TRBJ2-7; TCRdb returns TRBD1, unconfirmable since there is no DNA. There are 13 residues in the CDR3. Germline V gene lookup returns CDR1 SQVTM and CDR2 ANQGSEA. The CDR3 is CSVGGQGAYEQYF.

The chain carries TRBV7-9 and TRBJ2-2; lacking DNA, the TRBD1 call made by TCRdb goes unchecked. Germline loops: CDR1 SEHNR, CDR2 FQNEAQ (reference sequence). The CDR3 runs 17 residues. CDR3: CASSPGTRTVDTGELFF. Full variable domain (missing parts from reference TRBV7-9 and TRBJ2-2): DTGVSQNPRHKITKRGQNVTFRCDPISEHNRLYWYRQTLGQGPEFLTYFQNEAQLEKSRLLSDRFSAERPKGSFSTLEIQRTEQGDSAMYLCASSPGTRTVDTGELFFGEGSRLTVL.

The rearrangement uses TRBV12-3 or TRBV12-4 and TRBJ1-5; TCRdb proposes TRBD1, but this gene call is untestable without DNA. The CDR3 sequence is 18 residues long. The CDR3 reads CASSFSRGRGLNNQPQHF.

The chain's CDR3 is CSALATYVAKNIQYF. This chain joins TRBV20-1 and TRBJ2-4. CDR3 length: 15 amino acids. The germline CDR1 and CDR2 sequences are DFQATT and SNEGSKA (reference sequence).

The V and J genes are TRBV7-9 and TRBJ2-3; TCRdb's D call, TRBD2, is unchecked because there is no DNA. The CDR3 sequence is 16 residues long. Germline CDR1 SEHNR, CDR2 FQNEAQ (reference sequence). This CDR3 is CASSLVLAGSTDTQYF.

CDR3 residues: CASSFLRGNTDTQYF. J is TRBJ2-3 and V is TRBV11-2; TCRdb's D call of TRBD1 is untestable without DNA. This CDR3 region has 15 residues. Germline CDR1 SGHAT, CDR2 FQNNGV.

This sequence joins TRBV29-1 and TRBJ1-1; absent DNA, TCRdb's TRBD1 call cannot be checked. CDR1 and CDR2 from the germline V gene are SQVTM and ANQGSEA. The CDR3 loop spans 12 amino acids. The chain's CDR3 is CSVTGGITEAFF.

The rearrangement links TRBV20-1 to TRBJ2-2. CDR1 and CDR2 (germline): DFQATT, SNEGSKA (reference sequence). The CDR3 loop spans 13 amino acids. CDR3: CSAPNWNTGELFF.

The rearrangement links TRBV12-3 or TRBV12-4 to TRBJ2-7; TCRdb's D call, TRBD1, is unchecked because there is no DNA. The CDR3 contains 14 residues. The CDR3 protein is CASSPDRSSYEQYF.

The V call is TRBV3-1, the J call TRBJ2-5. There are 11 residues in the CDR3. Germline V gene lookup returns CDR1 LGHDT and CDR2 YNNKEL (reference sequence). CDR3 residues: CASSHGETQYF.

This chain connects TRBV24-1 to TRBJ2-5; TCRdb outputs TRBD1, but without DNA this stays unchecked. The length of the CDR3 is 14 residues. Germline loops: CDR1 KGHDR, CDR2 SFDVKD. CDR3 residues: CATSDLTGAETQYF.

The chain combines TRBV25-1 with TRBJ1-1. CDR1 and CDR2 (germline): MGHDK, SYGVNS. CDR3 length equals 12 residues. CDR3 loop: CASSKSLVEAFF.

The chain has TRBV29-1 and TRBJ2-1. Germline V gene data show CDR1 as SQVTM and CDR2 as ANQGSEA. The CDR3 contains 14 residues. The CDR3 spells CSVDSSSSYNEQFF.

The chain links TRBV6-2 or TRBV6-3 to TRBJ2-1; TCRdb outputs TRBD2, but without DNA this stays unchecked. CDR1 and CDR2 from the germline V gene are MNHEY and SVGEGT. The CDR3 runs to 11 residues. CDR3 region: CASSYQREQFF.

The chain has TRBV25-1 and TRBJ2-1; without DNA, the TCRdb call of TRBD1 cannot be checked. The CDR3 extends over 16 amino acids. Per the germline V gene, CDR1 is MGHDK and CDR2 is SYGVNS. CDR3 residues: CASSEPTGWVYNEQFF.

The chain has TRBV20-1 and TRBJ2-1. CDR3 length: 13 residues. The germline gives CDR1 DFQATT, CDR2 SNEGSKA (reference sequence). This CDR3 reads CSAFGFFYNEQFF.